This T cell receptor beta chain was identified in a study of T cell responses to AZD1222 COVID-19 vaccine. Study outcomes and limitations: Nearly half of unique spike-specific TCRs reportedly avoided B.1.351 and B.1.1.7 mutated regions.

With respect to this clone: Its antigen remains unidentified.

V gave up 0 bases and J gave up 3 bases, with 3 bases separating them. The CDR3 is 13 residues long. Germline V gene data show CDR1 as SGHNT and CDR2 as YENEEA. The data were produced by immunoSEQ multiplex PCR, yet TCRdb's version contains in-frame clones alone and is incomplete. The sample includes 150,000 or so clones, 80% to 95% of them seen just once. Sequenced here: peripheral blood, sampled on day 0 of AZD1222 vaccination. The chain joins TRBV11-3 to TRBJ1-3, with no clear D. This clonotype originated in an adult in good health. The CDR3 bases are TGTGCCAGCAGCTTAGACAATGGAAACACCATATATTTT. This encodes CASSLDNGNTIYF.